The rows below give T cell receptor beta chains drawn from one sample of a study of T cell responses to AZD1222 COVID-19 vaccine. TCRdb keeps only in-frame clones here, not all; method: immunoSEQ multiplex PCR. The sample contains approximately 130,000 clones, about 88% of which appear only once. The sample in question was peripheral blood, obtained 28 days after the second AZD1222 dose. These receptors were obtained from an adult who received the AZD1222 COVID-19 vaccine. The CDR3 runs from the conserved cysteine through the conserved F or W. A D gene is named only where the DNA matches it firmly. Size is omitted from some rows. Given values are once, few, many or a class for expanded clones.

>TRBJ2-5|TRBV2|NA|15|TRBD2
TGTGCCAGCAGTGGACATACTAGCGAGGTAGAGACCCAGTACTTC
CASSGHTSEVETQYF
>TRBJ1-3|TRBV19|NA|14|NA
TGTGCCAGTAGTATCCAGGGGATGGGAAACACCATATATTTT
CASSIQGMGNTIYF
>TRBJ1-2|TRBV3-1/TRBV3-2|NA|14|TRBD1
TGTGCCAGCAGCCATGGACAGGTACTTTATGGCTACACCTTC
CASSHGQVLYGYTF
>TRBJ1-1|TRBV7-9|NA|15|NA
TGTGCCAGCAGAGTACAAGGAGGGATGAACACTGAAGCTTTCTTT
CASRVQGGMNTEAFF
>TRBJ1-3|TRBV4-2|NA|15|TRBD1
TGTGCCAGCAGCCGACAGGGAGGCTCTGGAAACACCATATATTTT
CASSRQGGSGNTIYF
>TRBJ1-2|TRBV11-2|NA|12|NA
TGTGCCAGCAGCCCCCAGGGTTATGGCTACACCTTC
CASSPQGYGYTF
>TRBJ1-1|TRBV30|few|13|NA
TGTGCCTGGTTGCCAGCGTCTCGGACTGAAGCTTTCTTT
CAWLPASRTEAFF
>TRBJ1-1|TRBV21-1|NA|15|NA
TGTGCCAGCAGCAAAGATCGGACAGCTAACACTGAAGCTTTCTTT
CASSKDRTANTEAFF
>TRBJ1-2|TRBV5-4|NA|14|TRBD1
TGTGCCAGCAGCCCGCCGGGACAGAACTATGGCTACACCTTC
CASSPPGQNYGYTF
>TRBJ1-5|TRBV7-8|NA|16|NA
TGTGCCAGCAGCGTTACGACTGGTCATAGCAATCAGCCCCAGCATTTT
CASSVTTGHSNQPQHF
>TRBJ1-1|TRBV14|NA|16|NA
TGTGCCAGCAGCCAACCCCAGGGTGGTATGAACACTGAAGCTTTCTTT
CASSQPQGGMNTEAFF
>TRBJ1-4|TRBV15|NA|15|NA
TGTGCCCCGCGCCCAAAGAGGGCGGCTAATGAAAAACTGTTTTTT
CAPRPKRAANEKLFF
>TRBJ2-5|TRBV11-2|few|19|NA
TGTGCCAGCAGCTTAGATCCGTTGGACCCGGGGGCAGAGGGAGAGACCCAGTACTTC
CASSLDPLDPGAEGETQYF
>TRBJ2-5|TRBV5-1|NA|14|NA
TGCGCCAGCAGCTTGCAACTAGAACAAGAGACCCAGTACTTC
CASSLQLEQETQYF
>TRBJ1-3|TRBV5-6|once|15|NA
TGTGCCAGCAGCTCAAGGTGGGACTCTGGAAACACCATATATTTT
CASSSRWDSGNTIYF
>TRBJ2-2|TRBV3-1/TRBV3-2|NA|14|TRBD2
TGTGCCAGCAGCCACGGGAGGGTATCCGGGGAGCTGTTTTTT
CASSHGRVSGELFF
>TRBJ1-4|TRBV18|few|16|TRBD1
TGTGCCAGCTCACCCAATCCCGGGACAGGTCGAGAAAAACTGTTTTTT
CASSPNPGTGREKLFF
>TRBJ1-3|TRBV2|NA|12|TRBD1
TGTGCCAGCAGGGGACAGGGAAACACCATATATTTT
CASRGQGNTIYF
>TRBJ2-2|TRBV5-1|once|15|NA
TGCGCCAGCAGTACCAGGGCACTGGGGACCGGGGAGCTGTTTTTT
CASSTRALGTGELFF
>TRBJ1-3|TRBV6-5|NA|14|NA
TGTGCCAGCAGTTTGGCGGGGACTGGAAACACCATATATTTT
CASSLAGTGNTIYF
>TRBJ1-1|TRBV10-3|NA|13|TRBD1
TGTGCCATCAGAGAACGACAGGGCTCTGAAGCTTTCTTT
CAIRERQGSEAFF
>TRBJ2-5|TRBV19|NA|16|TRBD2
TGTGCCAGGGCCGGGACTAGCGGGGGGGCCGGAGAGACCCAGTACTTC
CARAGTSGGAGETQYF
>TRBJ1-5|TRBV30|NA|13|NA
TGTGCCTGGAGTCCACAGGACCATCAGCCCCAGCATTTT
CAWSPQDHQPQHF
>TRBJ1-2|TRBV15|few|16|TRBD1
TGTGCCACCAGCGTTGGGACAGGGGGCGCGATTGGCGGCTACACCTTC
CATSVGTGGAIGGYTF
>TRBJ1-1|TRBV13|once|14|NA
TGTGCCAGCAGCTTAGGCGGGACAAACACTGAAGCTTTCTTT
CASSLGGTNTEAFF
>TRBJ1-5|TRBV7-2|NA|13|TRBD1
TGTGCCAGCAGCCGGGACAGGGGTCAGCCCCAGCATTTT
CASSRDRGQPQHF
>TRBJ1-1|TRBV7-2|NA|17|NA
TGTGCCAGCAGCTTAGTTTTTGGGGGGCCGGGGTACACTGAAGCTTTCTTT
CASSLVFGGPGYTEAFF
>TRBJ2-7|TRBV2|NA|14|NA
TGTGCCAGCAGTGCCTCGGGGTTGGGGTACCAGCAGTACTTC
CASSASGLGYQQYF
>TRBJ1-1|TRBV4-3|NA|16|TRBD1
TGCGCCAGCAGCCAAGCCCCCCAGGGGGCGAACACTGAAGCTTTCTTT
CASSQAPQGANTEAFF
>TRBJ1-6|TRBV5-1|few|16|TRBD1
TGCGCCAGCAGCCGACAGGGAGACTCCTATAATTCACCCCTCCACTTT
CASSRQGDSYNSPLHF
>TRBJ2-7|TRBV12-5|NA|17|NA
TGTGCTAGTGGTCCACCCCAGGGGGGGCGTCCTTGGCGCGAGCAGTACTTC
CASGPPQGGRPWREQYF
>TRBJ1-1|TRBV18|NA|14|NA
TGTGCCAGCTCACCCTATACAGGGAACACTGAAGCTTTCTTT
CASSPYTGNTEAFF
>TRBJ2-7|TRBV5-1|NA|11|NA
TGCGCCAGCAGCTTCGCTAGCGAGCAGTACTTC
CASSFASEQYF
>TRBJ2-7|TRBV6-2/TRBV6-3|NA|17|NA
TGTGCCAGCAGTTACTCGATCGGGGTTGAGAGCTCCTACGAGCAGTACTTC
CASSYSIGVESSYEQYF
>TRBJ1-1|TRBV20-1|NA|11|NA
TGCAGGGCCACCGGGGGCTCTGAAGCTTTCTTT
CRATGGSEAFF
>TRBJ2-7|TRBV7-8|few|16|TRBD1
TGTGCCAGCAGGACAGGGGCGATAAAGGATACGGGAGAGCAGTACTTC
CASRTGAIKDTGEQYF
>TRBJ1-6|TRBV5-5|NA|15|TRBD1
TGTGCCAGCTCGGACAGGAGCTCCTATAATTCACCCCTCCACTTT
CASSDRSSYNSPLHF
>TRBJ1-2|TRBV6-5|NA|13|NA
TGTGCCAGCAGTATGGGGCTTAACTATGGCTACACCTTC
CASSMGLNYGYTF
>TRBJ2-1|TRBV7-9|NA|15|TRBD2
TGTGCCAGCACCCTAGCGGGGCTCTCCTACAATGAGCAGTTCTTC
CASTLAGLSYNEQFF
>TRBJ2-3|TRBV4-3|NA|15|NA
TGCGCCAGCAGCCACCTCCGGGACTCCGGAGATACGCAGTATTTT
CASSHLRDSGDTQYF
>TRBJ2-1|TRBV3-1/TRBV3-2|NA|13|NA
TGTGCCAGCAGCGGACAAGACTCCAATGAGCAGTTCTTC
CASSGQDSNEQFF
>TRBJ1-2|TRBV6-2/TRBV6-3|NA|15|NA
TGTGCCAGCAGTTACGATACGACACGTATCTATGGCTACACCTTC
CASSYDTTRIYGYTF
>TRBJ2-7|TRBV5-1|NA|13|NA
TGCGCCAGCAGCTTGGGGTCCGCCTACGAGCAGTACTTC
CASSLGSAYEQYF
>TRBJ2-3|TRBV4-1|once|15|NA
TGCGCCAGCAGCCAACCCTTGGGCAGCACAGATACGCAGTATTTT
CASSQPLGSTDTQYF
>TRBJ1-4|TRBV19|NA|13|NA
TGTGCCAGTAGAAACCTGACTAATGAAAAACTGTTTTTT
CASRNLTNEKLFF
>TRBJ1-3|TRBV4-3|NA|16|NA
TGCGCCAGCAGCCAGGGCCTATCAAGTTCTGGAAACACCATATATTTT
CASSQGLSSSGNTIYF
>TRBJ2-7|TRBV11-2|few|16|NA
TGTGCCAGCAGCTCCTGGGACTTGAGGGCCCCTTACGAGCAGTACTTC
CASSSWDLRAPYEQYF
>TRBJ1-2|TRBV13|once|16|NA
TGTGCCAGCAGCTTAGGCCGGGGGCGTTCTAACTATGGCTACACCTTC
CASSLGRGRSNYGYTF
>TRBJ1-1|TRBV1|NA|12|NA
TGCACCAGCAGCCAAGAAGGGCGGGAAGCTTTCTTT
CTSSQEGREAFF
>TRBJ1-2|TRBV19|NA|16|NA
TGTGCCAGTAGTCCGTACAGGGAGCCCCCGGTCTATGGCTACACCTTC
CASSPYREPPVYGYTF
>TRBJ1-1|TRBV7-9|NA|13|TRBD1
TGTGCCAGCAGCGAAACAGGGGGGACTGAAGCTTTCTTT
CASSETGGTEAFF
>TRBJ2-3|TRBV4-1|NA|13|NA
TGCGCCAGCAGCCAAGGAGACCCAGATACGCAGTATTTT
CASSQGDPDTQYF
>TRBJ1-2|TRBV2|NA|12|TRBD1
TGTGCCAGCGGACAGGGGGCGCATGGCTACACCTTC
CASGQGAHGYTF
>TRBJ2-7|TRBV20-1|NA|11|NA
TGCAGTGCCCTTAGCTCCTACGAGCAGTACTTC
CSALSSYEQYF
>TRBJ1-2|TRBV2|NA|15|TRBD1
TGTGCCAGCAGTGGGGACAGGGGGCTCTTAGGAGGCTACACCTTC
CASSGDRGLLGGYTF